This T cell receptor (beta chain) originates from a study of radiotherapy plus CTLA-4 blockade in lung cancer. Study in general: Objective responses were recorded in 15% to 20% of patients, with disease control recorded in 25% to 35%.

Data came from immunoSEQ multiplex PCR; TCRdb stores just in-frame clones and leaves some out. The sample holds tens of thousands of clones; 55% to 75% are singletons and the top ten take roughly 11%. Focal radiation with ipilimumab CTLA-4 blockade was given to patients with chemo-refractory metastatic non-small-cell lung cancer. This TCR came from a human donor with non-small cell lung cancer who had stable disease on radiotherapy plus ipilimumab. Sample: peripheral blood, taken from a patient treated with radiotherapy plus ipilimumab.

Here the CDR3 DNA reads TGTGCCAGCAGCGTTGAACAGGGGGGGGAGGAGCTGTTTTTT. It yields the protein CASSVEQGGEELFF. The chain uses TRBV9 and TRBJ2-2; D possibly corresponds to TRBD1 (8 bases). Per germline, CDR1 SGDLS and CDR2 YYNGEE. The V end was cut by 2 bases, the J end by 10 bases, with 15 bases between. The CDR3 length is 14 residues.